The 22 T cell receptor beta chains below come from one sample, sequenced in a study of blood T cell repertoires in COVID-19. Generated by immunoSEQ multiplex PCR, the TCRdb table keeps only in-frame clones and is missing some. Here the sample spans about 120,000 clones, 88% being singletons. Sequenced sample: peripheral blood. The receptor set was obtained from a man aged 45-65 years with acute or convalescent COVID-19.

The genes are TRBV5-1 and TRBJ2-5, with TRBD1 identical over 12 bases. This CDR3 has 15 amino acids. Germline V gene data show CDR1 as SGHRS and CDR2 as YFSETQ. The V and J ends lost 3 bases and 5 bases, in that order; junction bases with no gene match: 5. The CDR3 reads CASSSGTGGVETQYF. CDR3 nucleotides: TGCGCCAGCAGCTCCGGGACAGGGGGCGTGGAGACCCAGTACTTC. Combining the CDR3 with reference TRBV5-1 and TRBJ2-5 gives the whole variable domain KAGVTQTPRYLIKTRGQQVTLSCSPISGHRSVSWYQQTPGQGLQFLFEYFSETQRNKGNFPGRFSGRQFSNSRSEMNVSTLELGDSALYLCASSSGTGGVETQYFGPGTRLLVL.

The chain combines TRBV19 with TRBJ1-2, with 8 positions matching TRBD1. The CDR3 extends over 12 amino acids. CDR1 is LNHDA, CDR2 SQIVND, per germline (reference sequence). V shed 9 bases and J 8 bases; nucleotides not matched to a gene: 8. CDR3 residues: CASSTGVKGYTF. The DNA for the CDR3 is TGTGCCAGCTCGACAGGGGTAAAGGGCTACACCTTC.

The chain carries TRBV27 and TRBJ1-6; TRBD1 might be the D (6 bases). The CDR3 is made up of 14 amino acids. CDR1 is MNHEY and CDR2 is SMNVEV in the germline V gene (reference sequence). The ends were cut back, 4 bases at V and 7 bases at J, with 11 bases in the middle. Written as DNA, the CDR3 is TGTGCCAGCAGTTCGACAGGAGGCAATTCACCCCTCCACTTT. Protein sequence: CASSSTGGNSPLHF.

The V call is TRBV25-1, the J call TRBJ1-1, with TRBD1 as a possible D gene (5 bases). The CDR3 spans 14 residues. The V gene's germline CDR1 is MGHDK and CDR2 SYGVNS. V dropped 9 bases and J dropped 4 bases, with 18 bases sitting between them. The CDR3 nucleotides read TGTGCCAGTATAACAGGCGGGGAAGGCACTGAAGCTTTCTTT. It codes for CASITGGEGTEAFF. Full variable domain (missing parts from reference TRBV25-1 and TRBJ1-1): EADIYQTPRYLVIGTGKKITLECSQTMGHDKMYWYQQDPGMELHLIHYSYGVNSTEKGDLSSESTVSRIRTEHFPLTLESARPSHTSQYLCASITGGEGTEAFFGQGTRLTVV.

J is TRBJ2-5 and V is TRBV19, with a weak D call TRBD1 (5 bases). The ends were cut back, 4 bases at V and 2 bases at J, with 14 bases in the middle. The germline CDR1 and CDR2 sequences are LNHDA and SQIVND (reference sequence). The CDR3 is 15 residues long. The CDR3 coding sequence is TGTGCCAGTAGTAAAATCAGGGTTGGGCAAGAGACCCAGTACTTC. It encodes CASSKIRVGQETQYF. Filled out from reference TRBV19 and TRBJ2-5, the complete variable domain reads DGGITQSPKYLFRKEGQNVTLSCEQNLNHDAMYWYRQDPGQGLRLIYYSQIVNDFQKGDIAEGYSVSREKKESFPLTVTSAQKNPTAFYLCASSKIRVGQETQYFGPGTRLLVL.

This chain joins TRBV24-1 and TRBJ2-1; 10 bases map to TRBD2. J lost 0 bases, V lost 5 bases, and 9 bases had no gene match. This CDR3 spans 18 amino acids. The germline CDR1 and CDR2 sequences are KGHDR and SFDVKD. The CDR3 DNA is TGTGCCACCAGTGCCCGGACTAGCGGACAGAGCTCCTACAATGAGCAGTTCTTC. Protein product: CATSARTSGQSSYNEQFF.

In nucleotides, the CDR3 is TGTGCCACCAGTGATTTAGTAGGGGGCAAATACGAGCAGTACTTC. This encodes CATSDLVGGKYEQYF. This chain links TRBV24-1 with TRBJ2-7; 7 positions match TRBD1. Looked up from germline, CDR1 is KGHDR and CDR2 is SFDVKD. Trimming at V came to 1 base and at J to 4 bases, leaving 6 bases not matched to a gene. The CDR3 contains 15 residues.

This chain connects TRBV23-1 to TRBJ2-5; TRBD1 agrees at 7 bases. TRBV23-1 is identified as an open reading frame with a role that is uncertain. With V trimmed by 7 bases and J by 2 bases, 7 bases remained unmatched. CDR3 length: 14 residues. CDR3 protein: CASMWTGTQETQYF. The DNA of the CDR3 is TGCGCCAGCATGTGGACAGGCACGCAAGAGACCCAGTACTTC.

The rearrangement joins TRBV4-3 to TRBJ2-7; 8 positions agree with TRBD1. CDR1 is LGHNA, CDR2 YSLEER, per germline. Trimming removed 4 bases from V and 3 bases from J; junction bases left unmatched: 8. CDR3 length: 15 residues. The CDR3 DNA reads as TGCGCCAGCAGCCCCTCCGGAACAGGGGGCTACGAGCAGTACTTC. Translated: CASSPSGTGGYEQYF.

The genes are TRBV11-1 and TRBJ1-1, with 8 bases lining up with TRBD1. V shed 5 bases and J 0 bases; nucleotides not matched to a gene: 5. Germline-derived CDR1 and CDR2 are SGHAT and FQDESV (reference sequence). This CDR3 comprises 15 residues. This chain's CDR3 is CASSQRTGLNTEAFF. CDR3 in DNA: TGTGCCAGCAGCCAACGGACAGGGTTGAACACTGAAGCTTTCTTT.

This clone is a singleton in its sample. The chain couples TRBV2 to TRBJ2-1, with TRBD2 matching over 14 bases. V lost 5 bases and J lost 3; bases outside the gene matches: 12. Per the germline V gene, CDR1 is SNHLY and CDR2 is FYNNEI. This CDR3 region has 19 residues. CDR3 nucleotides: TGTGCCAGCAGTAAGACTAGCGGGAGGGCCGTCCGCGTCTACAATGAGCAGTTCTTC. Translating it yields CASSKTSGRAVRVYNEQFF. Full variable domain (outside the CDR3, taken from reference TRBV2 and TRBJ2-1): EPEVTQTPSHQVTQMGQEVILRCVPISNHLYFYWYRQILGQKVEFLVSFYNNEISEKSEIFDDQFSVERPDGSNFTLKIRSTKLEDSAMYFCASSKTSGRAVRVYNEQFFGPGTRLTVL.

The chain links TRBV5-1 to TRBJ2-5; D gene uncertain. Per the germline V gene, CDR1 is SGHRS and CDR2 is YFSETQ. The CDR3 consists of 13 residues. Trimming shortened V by 5 bases and J by 2 bases, and 10 bases separated the two germline ends. The DNA of the CDR3 is TGCGCCAGCAGACTACACGGACAAGAGACCCAGTACTTC. Its protein product is CASRLHGQETQYF.

The CDR3 coding sequence is TGTGCCAGTAGTATTCCAGGACGGGGTGCCGGGGAGCTGTTTTTT. It specifies CASSIPGRGAGELFF. The chain recombines TRBV19 with TRBJ2-2, with a tentative D call TRBD2 (5 bases). V was pared by 3 bases and J by 6 bases, with 14 bases between. This CDR3 has 15 amino acids. The germline V gene encodes CDR1 LNHDA and CDR2 SQIVND (reference sequence).

The chain links TRBV20-1 to TRBJ2-1; TRBD2 matches at 10 bases. The CDR3 covers 16 residues. Trimming at V came to 3 bases and at J to 4 bases, leaving 9 bases not matched to a gene. Germline V gene data show CDR1 as DFQATT and CDR2 as SNEGSKA (reference sequence). CDR3 in amino acids: CSASAASGSRYNEQFF. DNA of the CDR3: TGCAGTGCTAGTGCGGCTAGCGGGAGTCGGTACAATGAGCAGTTCTTC.

This rearrangement joins TRBV15 to TRBJ1-5, with a possible D match to TRBD1 (6 bases). The CDR3 loop spans 11 amino acids. V lost 11 bases and J 5 bases, leaving 10 bases between the germline ends. Germline CDR1 and CDR2: LNHNV and YYDKDF (reference sequence). Here the CDR3 reads CAAGAYQPQHF. The CDR3 bases are TGTGCCGCAGGGGCATATCAGCCCCAGCATTTT.

The CDR3 sequence: CATGGGRLNQPQHF. The CDR3 bases are TGTGCCACCGGGGGGGGGCGCCTTAATCAGCCCCAGCATTTT. V usage is TRBV24-1 and J usage is TRBJ1-5; TRBD1 might be the D (6 bases). V lost 9 bases, J lost 4 bases, and 15 bases lay in between. This CDR3 region has 14 residues. The germline V gene has CDR1 KGHDR and CDR2 SFDVKD.

V gene TRBV19 combines with J gene TRBJ2-6; D not resolved. Germline CDR1 is LNHDA and CDR2 is SQIVND (reference sequence). The CDR3 runs 16 residues. Trimming removed 6 bases at V and 0 bases at J, with 12 bases between. The CDR3 nucleotides read TGTGCCAGTAGCCAGTTGCTCAGCTCTGGGGCCAACGTCCTGACTTTC. Translation gives CASSQLLSSGANVLTF.

The V gene is TRBV2, the J gene TRBJ2-7, with D tentatively TRBD2 (5 bases). The CDR3 consists of 13 residues. Germline CDR1 SNHLY, CDR2 FYNNEI. Deletions cut 8 bases from V and 3 bases from J, with 14 bases between. CDR3 sequence (DNA): TGTGCCAGCCTACTAGACGCAGACTACGAGCAGTACTTC. This translates into CASLLDADYEQYF.

The chain combines TRBV7-9 with TRBJ1-1; D remains ambiguous. This CDR3 has 15 residues. V was cut by 1 base and J by 0 bases, with 9 bases left in between. Germline-derived CDR1 and CDR2 are SEHNR and FQNEAQ (reference sequence). CDR3 DNA: TGTGCCAGCAGCTTAGTGGCAGACTTGAACACTGAAGCTTTCTTT. Translated: CASSLVADLNTEAFF.

This CDR3 is CASALTGSGELFF. In DNA form, the CDR3 reads TGTGCCAGTGCCCTCACAGGGTCGGGGGAGCTGTTTTTT. The J gene is TRBJ2-2, the V gene TRBV19; weak D call: TRBD1 (6 bases). V lost 8 bases to trimming and J lost 8 bases, with 15 bases between them. The CDR3 consists of 13 residues. From germline, CDR1 is LNHDA and CDR2 SQIVND (reference sequence). Drawing the rest from reference TRBV19 and TRBJ2-2, the complete variable domain is DGGITQSPKYLFRKEGQNVTLSCEQNLNHDAMYWYRQDPGQGLRLIYYSQIVNDFQKGDIAEGYSVSREKKESFPLTVTSAQKNPTAFYLCASALTGSGELFFGEGSRLTVL.

V gene TRBV2 combines with J gene TRBJ1-4; D unresolved. CDR1 and CDR2 from the germline V gene are SNHLY and FYNNEI. CDR3 length equals 12 residues. Between the trimmed V and J ends, which lost 6 bases and 6 bases, there was a span of 8 bases. The CDR3 sequence: CASRRQDEKLFF. The CDR3 DNA reads as TGTGCCAGCAGGCGACAAGATGAAAAACTGTTTTTT.

The V call is TRBV3-1 (or the pseudogene TRBV3-2), the J call TRBJ1-4; 8 bases are a match to TRBD1. The CDR3 sequence is 14 residues long. Germline trimming cut 5 bases from V and 5 bases from J; bases unmatched to any gene: 4. In germline, CDR1 is LGHDT, CDR2 YNNKEL (reference sequence). CDR3 amino acids: CASSSRQGNEKLFF. The CDR3 DNA follows: TGTGCCAGCAGCTCCCGACAGGGGAATGAAAAACTGTTTTTT.